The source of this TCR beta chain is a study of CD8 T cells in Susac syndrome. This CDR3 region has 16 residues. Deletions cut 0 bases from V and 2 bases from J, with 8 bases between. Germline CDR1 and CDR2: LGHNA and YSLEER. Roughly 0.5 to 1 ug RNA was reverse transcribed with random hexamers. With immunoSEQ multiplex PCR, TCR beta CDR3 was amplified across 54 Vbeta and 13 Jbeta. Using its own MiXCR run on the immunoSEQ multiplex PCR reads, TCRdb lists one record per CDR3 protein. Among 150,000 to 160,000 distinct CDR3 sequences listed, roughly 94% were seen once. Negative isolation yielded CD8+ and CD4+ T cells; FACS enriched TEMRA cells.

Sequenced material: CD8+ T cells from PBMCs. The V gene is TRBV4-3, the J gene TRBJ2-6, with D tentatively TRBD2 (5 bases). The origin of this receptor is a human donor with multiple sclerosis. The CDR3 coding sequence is TGCGCCAGCAGCCAAGACTACGGGACTGGGGCCAACGTCCTGACTTTC. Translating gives CASSQDYGTGANVLTF.